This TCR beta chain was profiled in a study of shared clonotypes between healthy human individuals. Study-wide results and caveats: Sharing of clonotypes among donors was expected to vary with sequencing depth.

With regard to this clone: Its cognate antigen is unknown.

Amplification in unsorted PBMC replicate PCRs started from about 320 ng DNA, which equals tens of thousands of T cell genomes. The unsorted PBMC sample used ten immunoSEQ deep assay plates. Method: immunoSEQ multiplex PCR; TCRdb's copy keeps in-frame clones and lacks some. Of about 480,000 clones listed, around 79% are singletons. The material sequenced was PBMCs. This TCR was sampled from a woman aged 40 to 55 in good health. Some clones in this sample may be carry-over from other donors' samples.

The CDR3 loop reads CASSLAGELNEQFF. CDR3 DNA: TGTGCCAGCAGCTTAGCGGGAGAACTCAATGAGCAGTTCTTC. The V call is TRBV7-3, the J call TRBJ2-1, with TRBD2 identical over 7 bases. The germline V gene has CDR1 SGHTA and CDR2 FQGTGA. This CDR3 comprises 14 residues. V dropped 2 bases and J dropped 6; count of bases not matched to a gene: 4.